The 3 T cell receptor beta chains reported below all come from one sample, sequenced in a study of blood T cell repertoires in COVID-19. The method was immunoSEQ multiplex PCR; TCRdb's version includes in-frame clones alone and lacks a portion of them. Of 260,000 or so clones in the sample, 70% to 90% are singletons; the top ten hold about 0.64%. Material for sequencing was peripheral blood. The receptor set was obtained from a human donor in a cohort sampled during active COVID-19.

This chain connects TRBV7-2 to TRBJ2-3; 11 bases line up with TRBD2. Losses at the gene ends were 1 base for V and 4 bases for J; bases not matched to a gene: 13. From germline, CDR1 is SGHTA and CDR2 FQGNSA. The CDR3 has 19 residues. As DNA, the CDR3 is TGTGCCAGCAGCTTAGAGGTTTTGGTTAGCGGGAGGGGTGCAGATACGCAGTATTTT. Translation gives CASSLEVLVSGRGADTQYF. Full variable domain (remainder filled in from reference TRBV7-2 and TRBJ2-3): GAGVSQSPSNKVTEKGKDVELRCDPISGHTALYWYRQSLGQGLEFLIYFQGNSAPDKSGLPSDRFSAERTGGSVSTLTIQRTQQEDSAVYLCASSLEVLVSGRGADTQYFGPGTRLTVL.

V gene TRBV6-5 combines with J gene TRBJ2-7; 7 nucleotides align to TRBD2. CDR1 is MNHEY and CDR2 is SVGAGI in the germline V gene. The CDR3 consists of 16 residues. With V trimmed by 0 bases and J by 2 bases, 7 bases remained unmatched. The CDR3 spells CASSYSGDAGAYEQYF. The CDR3 DNA follows: TGTGCCAGCAGTTACTCGGGGGACGCGGGGGCCTACGAGCAGTACTTC.

The rearrangement joins TRBV28 to TRBJ2-5, with a possible D match to TRBD2 (5 bases). V was trimmed by 10 bases and J by 4 bases, leaving 16 bases between them. Germline V gene data show CDR1 as MDHEN and CDR2 as SYDVKM. CDR3 length: 13 residues. CDR3 protein: CATSSPAGETQYF. CDR3 bases: TGTGCCACCTCCTCCCCCGCGGGAGAGACCCAGTACTTC. Full variable domain (outside the CDR3, taken from reference TRBV28 and TRBJ2-5): DVKVTQSSRYLVKRTGEKVFLECVQDMDHENMFWYRQDPGLGLRLIYFSYDVKMKEKGDIPEGYSVSREKKERFSLILESASTNQTSMYLCATSSPAGETQYFGPGTRLLVL.